A single T cell receptor beta chain is shown here with its context. Its antigen is not identified. Between the trimmed V and J ends, which lost 4 bases and 5 bases, there was a span of 16 bases. The CDR3 sequence is 15 residues long. Germline V gene lookup returns CDR1 MNHEY and CDR2 SMNVEV (reference sequence). For the diagnoses, clinical symptoms, serum thyroxine and TRAb, thyroid ultrasound and orbital computed tomography were used. Amplified TCR beta CDR3 regions derived from RNA transcripts. Researchers ran a first-round RT-PCR on the TCR CDR3 using the HTBI primer set. TCRdb independently ran MiXCR on the multiplex PCR reads; one entry per CDR3 protein. The sample comprises 490,000 or so distinct CDR3 sequences, about 22% of which are singletons, and about 49% rests with the top ten. The data are from a study of T cells in Graves' hyperthyroidism and ophthalmopathy. Study-level background: Before treatment of any kind, peripheral blood was taken at initial diagnosis. General study findings and limits: Most clonotypes that expanded in the thyroid above 0.001 also showed up in blood.

This receptor was obtained from a woman in her 70s with Graves' ophthalmopathy. What was sequenced was blood. V is TRBV27 and J is TRBJ2-3, with a weak D call TRBD2 (6 bases). The CDR3 coding sequence is TGTGCCAGCAGTTCGCGGGACCCTGTGAAAGATACGCAGTATTTT. This encodes CASSSRDPVKDTQYF.